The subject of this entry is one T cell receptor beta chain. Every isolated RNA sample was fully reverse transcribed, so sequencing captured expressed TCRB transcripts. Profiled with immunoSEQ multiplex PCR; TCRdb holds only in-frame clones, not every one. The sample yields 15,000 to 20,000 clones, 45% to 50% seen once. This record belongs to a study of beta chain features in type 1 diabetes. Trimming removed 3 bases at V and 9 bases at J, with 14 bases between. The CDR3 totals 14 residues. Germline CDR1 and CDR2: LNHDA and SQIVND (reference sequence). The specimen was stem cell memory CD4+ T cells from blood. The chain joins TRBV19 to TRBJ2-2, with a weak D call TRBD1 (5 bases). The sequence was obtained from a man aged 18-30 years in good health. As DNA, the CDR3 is TGTGCCAGTAGTATGTGGCAGGGTGTACGGGAGCTGTTTTTT. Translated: CASSMWQGVRELFF.